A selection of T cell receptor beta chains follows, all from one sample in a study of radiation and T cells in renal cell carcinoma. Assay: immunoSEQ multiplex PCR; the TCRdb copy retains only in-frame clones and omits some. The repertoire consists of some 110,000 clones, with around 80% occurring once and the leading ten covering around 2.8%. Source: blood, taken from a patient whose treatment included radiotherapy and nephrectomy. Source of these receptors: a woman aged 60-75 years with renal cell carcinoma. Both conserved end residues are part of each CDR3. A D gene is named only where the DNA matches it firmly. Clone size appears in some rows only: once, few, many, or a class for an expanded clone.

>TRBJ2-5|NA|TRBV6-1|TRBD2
CASSAGTSGRAFGETQYF
TGTGCCAGCAGTGCAGGGACTAGCGGGAGGGCCTTTGGGGAGACCCAGTACTTC
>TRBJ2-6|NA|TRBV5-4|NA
CASRKLGSTGANVLTF
TGTGCCAGCAGAAAGTTAGGCAGTACGGGGGCCAACGTCCTGACTTTC
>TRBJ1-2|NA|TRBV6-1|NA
CASSEAQQRYGYTF
TGTGCCAGCAGTGAAGCGCAACAGCGCTATGGCTACACCTTC
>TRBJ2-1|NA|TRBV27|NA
CASSPLGLSYNEQFF
TGTGCCAGCAGTCCCCTGGGGCTCTCCTACAATGAGCAGTTCTTC
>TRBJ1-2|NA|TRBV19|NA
CASSIVQDNYGYTF
TGTGCCAGTAGTATAGTGCAGGACAACTATGGCTACACCTTC
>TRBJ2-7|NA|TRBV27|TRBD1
CASGQTGTGAEQYF
TGTGCCAGCGGACAGACTGGGACAGGGGCAGAGCAGTACTTC
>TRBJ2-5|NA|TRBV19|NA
CASSVDGGRETQYF
TGTGCCAGTAGTGTGGACGGCGGCAGGGAGACCCAGTACTTC
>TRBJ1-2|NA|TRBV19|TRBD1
CASSDRASGYGYTF
TGTGCCAGTAGTGACAGGGCCTCCGGTTATGGCTACACCTTC
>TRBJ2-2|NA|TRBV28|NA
CASSLRFGIGELFF
TGTGCCAGCAGTTTACGTTTCGGGATCGGGGAGCTGTTTTTT
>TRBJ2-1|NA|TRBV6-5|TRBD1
CASSRPGQASNEQFF
TGTGCCAGCAGTCGACCGGGACAGGCATCCAATGAGCAGTTCTTC
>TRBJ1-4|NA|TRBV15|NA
CATSAGGGTNEKLFF
TGTGCCACCAGCGCAGGAGGAGGAACTAATGAAAAACTGTTTTTT
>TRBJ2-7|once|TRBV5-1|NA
CASSLATTRDYEQYF
TGCGCCAGCAGCTTGGCAACTACCCGGGACTACGAGCAGTACTTC
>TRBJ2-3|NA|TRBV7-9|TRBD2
CASSFGLAVGTDTQYF
TGTGCCAGCAGCTTCGGACTAGCGGTGGGCACAGATACGCAGTATTTT
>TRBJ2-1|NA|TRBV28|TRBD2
CASSLQTLASGSSEQFF
TGTGCCAGCAGTTTACAGACTCTTGCTAGCGGGAGCAGTGAGCAGTTCTTC
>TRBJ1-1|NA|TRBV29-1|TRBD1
CSVEITNTGVKAFF
TGCAGCGTTGAAATAACAAATACAGGGGTAAAAGCTTTCTTT
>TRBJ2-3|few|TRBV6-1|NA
CASSRGQDTQYF
TGTGCCAGCAGCCGAGGGCAGGATACGCAGTATTTT
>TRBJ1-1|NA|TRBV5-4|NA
CASSRRGKNTEAFF
TGTGCCAGCAGCCGACGCGGAAAGAACACTGAAGCTTTCTTT
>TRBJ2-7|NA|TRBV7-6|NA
CASSLAGGTYEQYF
TGTGCCAGCAGCTTAGCAGGGGGGACCTACGAGCAGTACTTC
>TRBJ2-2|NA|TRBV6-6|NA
CASQLPREPNTGELFF
TGTGCCAGCCAGCTCCCGCGGGAACCGAACACCGGGGAGCTGTTTTTT
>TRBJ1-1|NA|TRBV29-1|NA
CSVEVTALNTEAFF
TGCAGCGTTGAAGTGACGGCGTTGAACACTGAAGCTTTCTTT
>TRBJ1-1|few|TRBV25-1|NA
CASNGTGAGTEAFF
TGTGCCAGCAACGGTACGGGGGCGGGCACTGAAGCTTTCTTT
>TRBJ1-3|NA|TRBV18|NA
CASSPRVLGSGNTIYF
TGTGCCAGCTCACCACGGGTGCTGGGCTCTGGAAACACCATATATTTT
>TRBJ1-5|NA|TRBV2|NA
CASSELGQGGNQPQHF
TGTGCCAGCAGTGAGTTAGGGCAGGGCGGCAATCAGCCCCAGCATTTT